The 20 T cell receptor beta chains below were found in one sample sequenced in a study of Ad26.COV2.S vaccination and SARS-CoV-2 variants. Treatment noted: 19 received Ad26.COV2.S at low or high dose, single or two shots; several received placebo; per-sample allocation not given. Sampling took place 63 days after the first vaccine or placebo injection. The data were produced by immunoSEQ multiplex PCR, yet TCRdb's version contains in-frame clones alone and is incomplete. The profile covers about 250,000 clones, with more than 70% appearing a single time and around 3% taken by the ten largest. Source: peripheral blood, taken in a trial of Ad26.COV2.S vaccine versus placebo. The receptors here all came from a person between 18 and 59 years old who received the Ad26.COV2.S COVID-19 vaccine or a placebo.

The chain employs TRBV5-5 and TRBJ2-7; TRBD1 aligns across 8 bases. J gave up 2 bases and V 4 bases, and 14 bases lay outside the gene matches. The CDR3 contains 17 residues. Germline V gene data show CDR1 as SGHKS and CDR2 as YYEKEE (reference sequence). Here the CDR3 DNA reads TGTGCCAGCAGCCAAATCTACAGGGGGGAGTACACCTACGAGCAGTACTTC. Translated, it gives CASSQIYRGEYTYEQYF.

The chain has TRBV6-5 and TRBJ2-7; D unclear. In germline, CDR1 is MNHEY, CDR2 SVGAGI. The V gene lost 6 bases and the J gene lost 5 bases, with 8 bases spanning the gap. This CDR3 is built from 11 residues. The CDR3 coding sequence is TGTGCCAGCAGACTTACCCACGAGCAGTACTTC. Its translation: CASRLTHEQYF.

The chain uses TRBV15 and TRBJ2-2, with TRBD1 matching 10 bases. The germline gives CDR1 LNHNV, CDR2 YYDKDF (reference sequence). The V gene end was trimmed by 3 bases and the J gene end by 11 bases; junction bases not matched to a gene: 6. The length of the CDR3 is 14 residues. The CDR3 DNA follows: TGTGCCACCAGCAGCGACAGGGGGCCGCGAGAGCTGTTTTTT. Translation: CATSSDRGPRELFF.

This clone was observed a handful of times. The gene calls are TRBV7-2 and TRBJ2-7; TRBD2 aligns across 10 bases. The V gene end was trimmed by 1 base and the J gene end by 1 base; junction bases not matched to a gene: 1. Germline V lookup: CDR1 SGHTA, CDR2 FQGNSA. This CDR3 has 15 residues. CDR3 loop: CASSLDSGRSYEQYF. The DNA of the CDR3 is TGTGCCAGCAGCTTAGATAGCGGGAGGTCCTACGAGCAGTACTTC.

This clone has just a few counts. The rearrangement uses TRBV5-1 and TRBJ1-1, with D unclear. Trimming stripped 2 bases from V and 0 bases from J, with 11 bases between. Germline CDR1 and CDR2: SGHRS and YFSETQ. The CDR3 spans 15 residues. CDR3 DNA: TGCGCCAGCAGCTTTTCCGGGGTCATGAACACTGAAGCTTTCTTT. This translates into CASSFSGVMNTEAFF.

This CDR3 is CASSLALRADTQYF. The CDR3, as DNA: TGTGCCAGCAGCTTAGCGTTGCGGGCCGATACGCAGTATTTT. The V gene is TRBV7-2, the J gene TRBJ2-3, with a weak D call TRBD2 (5 bases). Trimming removed 0 bases at V and 6 bases at J, with 10 bases between. The CDR3 consists of 14 residues. The germline V gene has CDR1 SGHTA and CDR2 FQGNSA.

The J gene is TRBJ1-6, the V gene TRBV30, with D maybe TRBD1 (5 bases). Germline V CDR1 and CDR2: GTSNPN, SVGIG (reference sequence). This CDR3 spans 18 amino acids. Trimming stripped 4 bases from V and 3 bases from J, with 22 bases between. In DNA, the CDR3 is TGTGCCTGGACCCGTTCTCTTACCCAGGGATTCTATAATTCACCCCTCCACTTT. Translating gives CAWTRSLTQGFYNSPLHF.

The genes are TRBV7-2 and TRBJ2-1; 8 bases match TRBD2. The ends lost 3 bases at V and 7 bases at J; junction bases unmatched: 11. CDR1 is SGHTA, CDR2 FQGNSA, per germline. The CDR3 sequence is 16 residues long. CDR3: CASSFMGAGVRNEQFF. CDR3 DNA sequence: TGTGCCAGCAGCTTCATGGGAGCGGGAGTGAGGAATGAGCAGTTCTTC.

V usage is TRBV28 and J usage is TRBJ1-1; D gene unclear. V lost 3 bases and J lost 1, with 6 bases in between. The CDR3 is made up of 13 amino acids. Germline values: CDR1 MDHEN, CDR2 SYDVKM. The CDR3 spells CASSLFRNTEAFF. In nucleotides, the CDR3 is TGTGCCAGCAGTTTGTTCAGGAACACTGAAGCTTTCTTT.

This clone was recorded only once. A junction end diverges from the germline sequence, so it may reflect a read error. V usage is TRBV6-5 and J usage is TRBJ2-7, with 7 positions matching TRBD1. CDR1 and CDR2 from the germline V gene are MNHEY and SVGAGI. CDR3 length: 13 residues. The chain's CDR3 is CATSYRGRGEQYF. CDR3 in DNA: TGTGCCACCAGTTACAGGGGAAGGGGGGAGCAGTACTTC.

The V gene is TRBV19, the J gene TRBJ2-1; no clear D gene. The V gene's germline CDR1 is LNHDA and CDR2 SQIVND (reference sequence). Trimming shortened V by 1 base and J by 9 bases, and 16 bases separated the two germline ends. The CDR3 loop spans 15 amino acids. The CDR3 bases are TGTGCCAGTAGTATAGGGAGCCGGAGTTTCACTGAGCAGTTCTTC. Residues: CASSIGSRSFTEQFF.

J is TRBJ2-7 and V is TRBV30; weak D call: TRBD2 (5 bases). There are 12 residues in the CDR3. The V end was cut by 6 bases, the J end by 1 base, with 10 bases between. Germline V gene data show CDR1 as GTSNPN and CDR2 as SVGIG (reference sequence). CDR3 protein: CACQRDSYEQYF. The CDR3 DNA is TGTGCCTGCCAGAGGGATTCCTACGAGCAGTACTTC.

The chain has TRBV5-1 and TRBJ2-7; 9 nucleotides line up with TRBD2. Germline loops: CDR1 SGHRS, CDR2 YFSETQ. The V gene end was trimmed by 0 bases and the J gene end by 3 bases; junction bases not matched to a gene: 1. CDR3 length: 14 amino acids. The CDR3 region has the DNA TGCGCCAGCAGCTTGGAGCGGGGGGACTACGAGCAGTACTTC. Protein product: CASSLERGDYEQYF.

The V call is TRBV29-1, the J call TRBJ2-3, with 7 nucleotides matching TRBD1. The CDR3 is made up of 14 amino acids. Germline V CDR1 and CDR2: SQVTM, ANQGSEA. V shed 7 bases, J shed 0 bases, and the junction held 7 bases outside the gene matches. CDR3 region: CSALGQTSTDTQYF. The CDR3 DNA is TGCAGCGCCCTGGGACAGACTAGCACAGATACGCAGTATTTT.

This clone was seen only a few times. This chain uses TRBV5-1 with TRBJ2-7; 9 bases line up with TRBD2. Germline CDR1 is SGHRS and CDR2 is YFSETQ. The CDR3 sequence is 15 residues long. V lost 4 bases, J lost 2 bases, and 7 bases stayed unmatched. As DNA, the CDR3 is TGCGCCAGCAGCACCTTAGCGGGAGTAACCTACGAGCAGTACTTC. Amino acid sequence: CASSTLAGVTYEQYF.

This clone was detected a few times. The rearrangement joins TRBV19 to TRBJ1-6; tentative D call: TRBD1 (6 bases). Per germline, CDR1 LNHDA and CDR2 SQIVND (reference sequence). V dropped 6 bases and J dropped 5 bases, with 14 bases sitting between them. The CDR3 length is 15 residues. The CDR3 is CASSRRGGNNSPLHF. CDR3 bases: TGTGCCAGTAGCCGGAGAGGGGGGAATAATTCACCCCTCCACTTT.

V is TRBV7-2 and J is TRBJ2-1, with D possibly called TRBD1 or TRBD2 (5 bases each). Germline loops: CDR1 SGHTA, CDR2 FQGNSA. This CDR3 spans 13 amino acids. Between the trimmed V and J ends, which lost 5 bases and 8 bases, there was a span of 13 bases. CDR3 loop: CASSLEGSHEQFF. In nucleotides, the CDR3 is TGTGCCAGCAGCCTAGAGGGGTCGCATGAGCAGTTCTTC.

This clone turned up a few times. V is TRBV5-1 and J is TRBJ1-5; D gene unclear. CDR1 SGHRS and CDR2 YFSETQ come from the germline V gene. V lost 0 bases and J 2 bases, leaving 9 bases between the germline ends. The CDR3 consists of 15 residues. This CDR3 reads CASSLEGGGNQPQHF. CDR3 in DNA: TGCGCCAGCAGCTTGGAAGGAGGAGGCAATCAGCCCCAGCATTTT.

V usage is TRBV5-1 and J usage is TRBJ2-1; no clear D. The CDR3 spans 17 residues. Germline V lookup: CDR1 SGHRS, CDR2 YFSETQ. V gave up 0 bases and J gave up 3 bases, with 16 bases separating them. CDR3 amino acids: CASSLEWAEANYNEQFF. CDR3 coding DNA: TGCGCCAGCAGCTTGGAGTGGGCAGAAGCGAACTACAATGAGCAGTTCTTC. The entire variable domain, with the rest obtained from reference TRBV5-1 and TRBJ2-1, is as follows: KAGVTQTPRYLIKTRGQQVTLSCSPISGHRSVSWYQQTPGQGLQFLFEYFSETQRNKGNFPGRFSGRQFSNSRSEMNVSTLELGDSALYLCASSLEWAEANYNEQFFGPGTRLTVL.

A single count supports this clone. CDR3: CAWSVLPVDNEQFF. For the CDR3, the DNA is TGTGCCTGGAGTGTACTCCCGGTCGACAATGAGCAGTTCTTC. The rearrangement joins TRBV30 to TRBJ2-1; D gene uncertain. The CDR3 is made up of 14 amino acids. CDR1 is GTSNPN and CDR2 is SVGIG in the germline V gene (reference sequence). Trimming took 0 bases from V and 5 from J, leaving 11 bases between them.